One and the same sample provided the 21 T cell receptor beta chains below, sequenced in a study of beta chain features in type 1 diabetes. Reverse transcription of all isolated RNA meant that expressed TCRB transcripts were sequenced. The protocol was immunoSEQ multiplex PCR, while the TCRdb copy is restricted to in-frame clones and leaves out a portion. The sample records approximately 140,000 clones, 9.5% to 10% being singletons. The sample was central memory CD4+ T cells from blood. The receptors were sampled from a middle-aged woman in good health.

The rearrangement joins TRBV5-1 to TRBJ1-1; possible D gene TRBD1, 6 bases. This CDR3 region has 14 residues. CDR1 is SGHRS, CDR2 YFSETQ, per germline. V shed 4 bases and J shed 1 base, with 11 bases lying between them. The CDR3 bases are TGCGCCAGCAGCCTGGGGGCATCGAACACTGAAGCTTTCTTT. Residues: CASSLGASNTEAFF. The full variable domain, rest sourced from reference TRBV5-1 and TRBJ1-1, is KAGVTQTPRYLIKTRGQQVTLSCSPISGHRSVSWYQQTPGQGLQFLFEYFSETQRNKGNFPGRFSGRQFSNSRSEMNVSTLELGDSALYLCASSLGASNTEAFFGQGTRLTVV.

V usage is TRBV6-1 and J usage is TRBJ1-1; 10 nucleotides match TRBD1. V lost 8 bases and J lost 0; bases outside the gene matches: 6. CDR1 and CDR2 from the germline V gene are MNHNS and SASEGT. The CDR3 has 15 amino acids. CDR3 bases: TGTGCCAGCGTCTGGGGGACAGGGGTGAACACTGAAGCTTTCTTT. This translates into CASVWGTGVNTEAFF.

This clone was recorded a few times. V usage is TRBV9 and J usage is TRBJ2-3, with TRBD2 identical over 8 bases. V lost 0 bases to trimming and J lost 0 bases; unmatched junction nucleotides: 3. CDR1 is SGDLS, CDR2 YYNGEE, per germline. The CDR3 extends over 16 amino acids. The CDR3 is CASSVAPGGSTDTQYF. Written as DNA, the CDR3 is TGTGCCAGCAGCGTAGCCCCGGGGGGGAGCACAGATACGCAGTATTTT.

In this sample, this clone turned up a few times. The chain's CDR3 is CASRRDRGGGYTF. The CDR3 bases are TGTGCCAGCAGACGGGACAGGGGAGGTGGCTACACCTTC. This sequence joins TRBV5-6 and TRBJ1-2, with 10 bases aligning to TRBD1. This CDR3 contains 13 residues. Germline V CDR1 and CDR2: SGHDT, YYEEEE. With V trimmed by 5 bases and J by 7 bases, 5 bases remained unmatched.

DNA for the CDR3: TGTGCCAGCAGCTCTCGAGGGGGTTACGAGCAGTACTTC. It yields the protein CASSSRGGYEQYF. This rearrangement joins TRBV11-2 to TRBJ2-7; D perhaps matches TRBD1 (6 bases). CDR1 SGHAT and CDR2 FQNNGV come from the germline V gene. The V end lost 4 bases, the J end lost 4 bases, and 11 bases lay between the germline ends. This CDR3 is built from 13 residues.

This clone came up many times. The chain has TRBV6-6 and TRBJ2-5, with D perhaps matching TRBD1 (6 bases). Germline CDR1 MNHNY, CDR2 SVGAGI (reference sequence). V lost 5 bases and J lost 5, with 9 bases in between. The CDR3 consists of 12 residues. Written as DNA, the CDR3 is TGTGCCAGCAGTACCGGACAGGAGACCCAGTACTTC. The encoded protein is CASSTGQETQYF.

This chain uses TRBV6-6 with TRBJ2-5; 8 positions match TRBD2. The DNA end is a closer match to TRBJ2-7, so the J assignment may be wrong. CDR1 is MNHNY and CDR2 is SVGAGI in the germline V gene (reference sequence). The CDR3 is made up of 15 amino acids. The CDR3 region has the DNA TGTGCCAGTTCTTTTAGCGGGGCGATCTCCTACGAGCAGTACTTC. This codes for CASSFSGAISYEQYF.

This chain connects TRBV4-2 to TRBJ2-1; 12 positions agree with TRBD2. The CDR3 totals 14 residues. Germline V gene lookup returns CDR1 LGHNA and CDR2 YNFKEQ. V was clipped by 8 bases and J by 8 bases; unmatched bases: 7. The CDR3 is CASRPSGGADEQFF. CDR3 in DNA: TGTGCCAGCCGTCCTAGCGGGGGGGCGGATGAGCAGTTCTTC.

DNA for the CDR3: TGCGCCAGCAACCTGGGGGGACAGGGAGCACTATACAATGAGCAGTTCTTC. As protein: CASNLGGQGALYNEQFF. The chain links TRBV5-1 to TRBJ2-1, with 9 bases that match TRBD1. The V segment lost 6 bases and the J segment 4 bases; nucleotides outside the gene matches: 14. This CDR3 region has 17 residues. Germline loops: CDR1 SGHRS, CDR2 YFSETQ.

The table lists this clone with a few counts. This chain uses TRBV4-1 with TRBJ2-7, with D uncertain. Trimming took 5 bases from V and 6 from J, leaving 20 bases between them. The CDR3 has 15 amino acids. The germline V gene encodes CDR1 MGHRA and CDR2 YSYEKL. The CDR3 nucleotides read TGCGCCAGCAGCGCCGACATACCGTTCTTCGCCGAGCAGTACTTC. Translating gives CASSADIPFFAEQYF.

This clone occurred a few times. This chain connects TRBV6-5 to TRBJ2-7; 7 bases match TRBD1. The CDR3 loop spans 13 amino acids. Germline V gene data show CDR1 as MNHEY and CDR2 as SVGAGI. After removal of 6 bases from V and 1 base from J, the junction contained 3 bases not matched to a gene. CDR3: CASRQGQSYEQYF. As DNA, the CDR3 is TGTGCCAGCAGACAGGGACAGTCCTACGAGCAGTACTTC.

This clone was observed a handful of times. The rearrangement links TRBV18 to TRBJ2-5; 11 nucleotides agree with TRBD1. CDR3 length: 15 residues. Germline CDR1 KGHSH, CDR2 LQKENI. Trimming at V came to 3 bases and at J to 4 bases, leaving 4 bases not matched to a gene. The CDR3 is CASSPGTGGRETQYF. The CDR3 nucleotides are TGTGCCAGCTCACCGGGGACAGGGGGACGAGAGACCCAGTACTTC.

V and J are TRBV7-9 and TRBJ2-3, with 8 bases identical to TRBD1. The ends lost 5 bases at V and 4 bases at J; junction bases unmatched: 5. The germline CDR1 and CDR2 sequences are SEHNR and FQNEAQ (reference sequence). The CDR3 consists of 14 residues. The CDR3, as DNA: TGTGCCAGCAGCATAGGACAGGGCGCAGATACGCAGTATTTT. The encoded protein is CASSIGQGADTQYF.

Only a few counts were recorded for this clone. This chain uses TRBV14 with TRBJ2-2, with D possibly being TRBD2 (6 bases). V lost 1 base, J lost 5 bases, and 20 bases lay in between. This CDR3 has 18 residues. Germline assignment: CDR1 SGHDN and CDR2 FVKESK. Here the CDR3 DNA reads TGTGCCAGCAGCCAAGCGGGACTCACAGAAAGGAGTACCGGGGAGCTGTTTTTT. Its translation is CASSQAGLTERSTGELFF.

This clone was detected ten times or more. The chain links TRBV23-1 to TRBJ2-1; D unclear. TRBV23-1 is classed as an ORF, of uncertain function. Trimming removed 3 bases at V and 6 bases at J, with 3 bases between. The CDR3 spans 11 residues. In DNA form, the CDR3 reads TGCGCCAGCAGTCACTGCAATGAGCAGTTCTTC. It codes for CASSHCNEQFF.

There are a few counts of this clone. The genes are TRBV15 and TRBJ1-2; 8 nucleotides line up with TRBD1. The CDR3 is 14 residues long. Germline V CDR1 and CDR2: LNHNV, YYDKDF (reference sequence). Germline trimming cut 0 bases from V and 7 bases from J; bases unmatched to any gene: 4. CDR3 in DNA: TGTGCCACCAGCAGAGATGACAGGGGTGTTGGCTACACCTTC. Translated, it gives CATSRDDRGVGYTF. Based on the CDR3 plus reference TRBV15 and TRBJ1-2, the full variable domain is DAMVIQNPRYQVTQFGKPVTLSCSQTLNHNVMYWYQQKSSQAPKLLFHYYDKDFNNEADTPDNFQSRRPNTSFCFLDIRSPGLGDTAMYLCATSRDDRGVGYTFGSGTRLTVV.

The chain employs TRBV5-1 and TRBJ1-1, with 9 bases aligning to TRBD1. The V and J ends lost 4 bases and 8 bases, in that order; junction bases with no gene match: 3. The CDR3 contains 12 residues. Per the germline V gene, CDR1 is SGHRS and CDR2 is YFSETQ. The DNA of the CDR3 is TGCGCCAGCAGCGCCGGACAGGGGGAAGCTTTCTTT. Translating gives CASSAGQGEAFF. The variable domain in full, completed from reference TRBV5-1 and TRBJ1-1, reads KAGVTQTPRYLIKTRGQQVTLSCSPISGHRSVSWYQQTPGQGLQFLFEYFSETQRNKGNFPGRFSGRQFSNSRSEMNVSTLELGDSALYLCASSAGQGEAFFGQGTRLTVV.

This clone was seen only once. CDR3 in amino acids: CSAGGYTF. CDR3 nucleotide sequence: TGCAGTGCCGGTGGCTACACCTTC. This chain joins TRBV20-1 and TRBJ1-2; D gene unclear. The V and J ends lost 6 bases and 7 bases respectively, with 3 bases between them. CDR1 is DFQATT, CDR2 SNEGSKA, per germline (reference sequence). This CDR3 spans 8 amino acids.

This clone has at least ten counts. The J gene is TRBJ2-1, the V gene TRBV7-9, with D hard to call. The CDR3 length is 12 residues. The V gene's germline CDR1 is SEHNR and CDR2 FQNEAQ (reference sequence). V shed 1 base and J shed 8 bases, with 6 bases lying between them. CDR3 DNA sequence: TGTGCCAGCAGCTTAGTCATCCATGAGCAGTTCTTC. Amino acids: CASSLVIHEQFF.

The chain combines TRBV4-2 with TRBJ1-6; 9 bases agree with TRBD1. This CDR3 spans 14 amino acids. J lost 9 bases, V lost 4 bases, and 4 bases had no gene match. Germline CDR1 and CDR2: LGHNA and YNFKEQ. CDR3 nucleotide sequence: TGTGCCAGCAGCCGGGACAGGGAAAGTTCACCCCTCCACTTT. This gives the protein CASSRDRESSPLHF.

This chain joins TRBV4-3 and TRBJ1-6; unclear D gene. The V gene lost 0 bases and the J gene lost 10 bases, with 16 bases spanning the gap. The CDR3 length is 16 residues. Looked up from germline, CDR1 is LGHNA and CDR2 is YSLEER. CDR3 loop: CASSQDKEAVGSPLHF. The CDR3 nucleotides are TGCGCCAGCAGCCAAGATAAAGAGGCGGTAGGCTCACCCCTCCACTTT.